These T cell receptor beta chains were read from a single sample in a study of control samples from healthy donors and cancer patients. TCRdb's copy holds only in-frame clones and misses some; the assay was immunoSEQ multiplex PCR. The sample holds tens of thousands of clones, roughly 93% seen once. The sample comprised PBMCs. The receptors were gathered from a woman in her forties with lung cancer. Both conserved end residues are part of each CDR3. D genes are given only for firm matches. Rows may omit the clone size; those that give it use once, few, many or a size class.

cdr3_aa cdr3_nt v_call clone_size j_call d_call
CASSPRGGRDSNTEAFF TGCGCCAGCAGCCCCCGCGGGGGGCGGGATTCGAACACTGAAGCTTTCTTT TRBV5-1 . TRBJ1-1 .
CAWTGPPNYGYTF TGTGCCTGGACAGGACCACCTAACTATGGCTACACCTTC TRBV30 once TRBJ1-2 .
CSVAGFNQPQHF TGCAGCGTTGCAGGTTTCAATCAGCCCCAGCATTTT TRBV29-1 . TRBJ1-5 .
CASSRVATEQYF TGTGCCAGCAGCCGAGTAGCCACCGAGCAGTACTTC TRBV3-1/TRBV3-2 . TRBJ2-7 .
CASSWGLAAEQFF TGTGCCAGTAGTTGGGGACTAGCGGCGGAGCAGTTCTTC TRBV19 . TRBJ2-1 TRBD2
CASSFDRGERAFF TGTGCCAGCAGTTTCGACAGGGGAGAGCGAGCTTTCTTT TRBV7-2 . TRBJ1-1 TRBD1
CASSIIGSEAFF TGTGCCAGCAGTATCATAGGCAGCGAAGCTTTCTTT TRBV7-9 . TRBJ1-1 .
CASSLYRGYEQYF TGTGCCAGCAGTTTATACAGGGGCTACGAGCAGTACTTC TRBV27 . TRBJ2-7 TRBD1
CASRDREPSYGYTF TGTGCCAGCAGAGACAGGGAACCCAGCTATGGCTACACCTTC TRBV28 . TRBJ1-2 TRBD1
CASSSPGDDRQDF TGTGCCAGCAGCTCCCCCGGGGACGACCGGCAAGACTTC TRBV6-5 . TRBJ2-7 .
CASSPFGMEETQYF TGTGCCAGCTCACCTTTCGGGATGGAAGAGACCCAGTACTTC TRBV18 . TRBJ2-5 .
CASSLNIPSGYTF TGTGCCAGCAGTTTGAATATACCGTCGGGCTACACCTTC TRBV6-5 . TRBJ1-2 .
CASSPDRESGYTF TGTGCCAGCAGCCCGGACAGGGAAAGCGGCTACACCTTC TRBV7-3 . TRBJ1-2 TRBD1
CASGPGQQYEQYF TGTGCCAGTGGACCGGGACAGCAATACGAGCAGTACTTC TRBV19 . TRBJ2-7 TRBD1
CASSLDPTGELFF TGCGCCAGCAGCTTGGATCCCACCGGGGAGCTGTTTTTT TRBV5-1 . TRBJ2-2 .
CASSFEGKSSYNEQFF TGCGCCAGCAGCTTTGAAGGGAAGAGCTCCTACAATGAGCAGTTCTTC TRBV5-1 . TRBJ2-1 .
CASSIDRGGHRNTF TGTGCCAGTAGTATAGATCGTGGGGGACACCGTAACACCTTC TRBV19 . TRBJ1-2 .
CASSPPGGSGDSYEQYF TGTGCCAGCAGCCCACCGGGTGGTAGCGGGGACTCCTACGAGCAGTACTTC TRBV7-2 . TRBJ2-7 TRBD2